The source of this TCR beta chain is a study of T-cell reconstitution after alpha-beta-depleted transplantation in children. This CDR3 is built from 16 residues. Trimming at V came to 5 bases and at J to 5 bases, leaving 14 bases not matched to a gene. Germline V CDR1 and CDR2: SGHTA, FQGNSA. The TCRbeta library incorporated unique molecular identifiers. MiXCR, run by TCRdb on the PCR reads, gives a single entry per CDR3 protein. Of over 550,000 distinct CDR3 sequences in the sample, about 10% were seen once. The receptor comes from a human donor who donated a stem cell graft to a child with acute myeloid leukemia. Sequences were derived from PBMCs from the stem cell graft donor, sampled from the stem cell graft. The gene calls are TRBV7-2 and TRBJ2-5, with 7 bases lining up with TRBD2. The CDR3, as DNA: TGTGCCAGCAGCCCCCATGCGGGCGGGAGAGGGGAGACCCAGTACTTC. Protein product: CASSPHAGGRGETQYF.